One sample yielded the 8 T cell receptor beta chains listed below, sequenced in a study of preoperative IRX-2 immunotherapy in early breast cancer. Treatment described: preoperative locoregional IRX-2 cytokine immunotherapy. Assay: immunoSEQ multiplex PCR; the TCRdb copy retains only in-frame clones and omits some. The sample contains about 28,000 clones, over 75% of which appear only once. Sampling was performed from a patient treated with IRX-2 immunotherapy. These receptors were collected from a human donor with breast cancer.

This chain links TRBV7-4 with TRBJ2-1, with 12 nucleotides matching TRBD2. Germline CDR1 reads SGHVT; CDR2 reads SQSDAQ. The CDR3 covers 17 residues. With 1 base clipped from V and 6 bases from J, the junction kept 7 bases outside the gene matches. Here the CDR3 reads CASSLGFASGRANEQFF. DNA of the CDR3: TGTGCCAGCAGCTTAGGTTTCGCTAGCGGGAGGGCCAATGAGCAGTTCTTC.

This rearrangement joins TRBV11-3 to TRBJ2-5; D is perhaps TRBD1 (5 bases). This CDR3 contains 15 residues. CDR1 is SGHNT and CDR2 is YENEEA in the germline V gene. V shed 2 bases and J shed 5 bases, with 15 bases lying between them. The CDR3 DNA reads as TGTGCCAGCAGCTTAAGGGGTCGGCTGGGGGAGACCCAGTACTTC. It yields the protein CASSLRGRLGETQYF.

In its sample, this clone was seen a few times. The V and J genes are TRBV11-3 and TRBJ2-7, with TRBD2 matching 8 bases. The length of the CDR3 is 15 residues. The junction had 8 bases not matched to a gene; V was cut back by 5 bases and J by 2 bases. Germline CDR1 reads SGHNT; CDR2 reads YENEEA. The CDR3: CASSPRLARTYEQYF. For the CDR3, the DNA is TGTGCCAGCAGCCCCAGACTAGCGAGGACCTACGAGCAGTACTTC.

The chain links TRBV30 to TRBJ1-3; possible D gene TRBD1, 6 bases. The CDR3 sequence is 13 residues long. V dropped 4 bases and J dropped 2 bases, with 9 bases sitting between them. Germline CDR1 is GTSNPN and CDR2 is SVGIG (reference sequence). This chain's CDR3 is CAWTGAPGNTIYF. In DNA, the CDR3 is TGTGCCTGGACAGGGGCTCCTGGAAACACCATATATTTT.

The V gene is TRBV29-1, the J gene TRBJ1-1, with TRBD1 matching 10 bases. Germline lookup yields CDR1 SQVTM and CDR2 ANQGSEA. Unmatched junction bases numbered 11, after V lost 7 bases and J lost 0 bases. This CDR3 has 16 amino acids. The CDR3 DNA is TGCAGCGCGAGACAGGGGGCGGCAGCGATGAACACTGAAGCTTTCTTT. This codes for CSARQGAAAMNTEAFF.

The rearrangement uses TRBV11-3 and TRBJ2-1; D ambiguous. The CDR3 is made up of 14 amino acids. Deletions cut 5 bases from V and 9 bases from J, with 17 bases between. Germline V gene lookup returns CDR1 SGHNT and CDR2 YENEEA. CDR3 DNA: TGTGCCAGCAGCGTCGGACCCTTCGGCAGTGAGCAGTTCTTC. This translates into CASSVGPFGSEQFF.

In its sample, this clone was seen once. V is TRBV6-8 and J is TRBJ2-7, with D possibly called TRBD1 or TRBD2 (5 bases each). V lost 2 bases and J 5 bases, leaving 10 bases between the germline ends. Germline V gene data show CDR1 as MNHGY and CDR2 as SAAAGT. This CDR3 has 13 residues. The CDR3 sequence: CASSYARDDEQYF. Written as DNA, the CDR3 is TGTGCCAGCAGTTACGCCCGGGACGACGAGCAGTACTTC.

V is TRBV18 and J is TRBJ2-7; TRBD1 agrees at 8 bases. This CDR3 is built from 16 residues. CDR1 is KGHSH, CDR2 LQKENI, per germline. V lost 0 bases and J lost 6; bases outside the gene matches: 10. The CDR3 DNA sequence: TGTGCCAGCTCACCACCATATCGACAGGGGACCGGCGAGCAGTACTTC. This sequence encodes CASSPPYRQGTGEQYF.